This T cell receptor (beta chain) was observed in a study of cytomegalovirus exposure and HLA in healthy donors. Whole-study context: When 350 to 400 donors were genotyped, roughly 78% of them were found to fall in the Caucasian-associated ancestry cluster.

It was with 60 Vbeta and 13 Jbeta primers that the PCR ran. Method: immunoSEQ multiplex PCR; TCRdb's copy keeps in-frame clones and lacks some. Found here are some 100,000 clones, approximately 82% of them singletons; the top ten hold approximately 1.2%. Study-wide findings and caveats: A list of roughly 180 TCR beta chains associated with cytomegalovirus was given.

The germline CDR1 and CDR2 sequences are MNHEY and SVGAGI. The CDR3 contains 14 residues. V shed 6 bases and J 8 bases; nucleotides not matched to a gene: 12. For this clone: Its cognate antigen is unknown.

J is TRBJ1-2 and V is TRBV6-5; TRBD1 matches 7 bases. Sequencing used PBMCs. This sequence was found in a young woman in good health and CMV-seronegative. The CDR3 reads CASRSTGQIPGYTF. The CDR3 DNA follows: TGTGCCAGCAGATCGACAGGGCAGATCCCCGGCTACACCTTC.